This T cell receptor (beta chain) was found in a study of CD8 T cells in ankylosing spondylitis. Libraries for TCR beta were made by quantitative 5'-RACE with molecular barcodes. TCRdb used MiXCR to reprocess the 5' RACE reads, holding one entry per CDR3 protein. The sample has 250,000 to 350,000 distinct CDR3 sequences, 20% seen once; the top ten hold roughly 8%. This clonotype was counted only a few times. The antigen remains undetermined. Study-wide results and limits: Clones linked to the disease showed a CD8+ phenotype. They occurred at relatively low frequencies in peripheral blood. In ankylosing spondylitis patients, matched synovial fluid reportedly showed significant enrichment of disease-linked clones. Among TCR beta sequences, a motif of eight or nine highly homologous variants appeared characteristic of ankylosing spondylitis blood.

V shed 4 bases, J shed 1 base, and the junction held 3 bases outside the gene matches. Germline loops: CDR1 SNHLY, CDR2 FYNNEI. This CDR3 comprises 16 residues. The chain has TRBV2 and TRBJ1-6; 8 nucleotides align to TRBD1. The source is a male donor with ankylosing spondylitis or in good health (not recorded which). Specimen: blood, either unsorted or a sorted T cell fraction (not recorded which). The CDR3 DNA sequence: TGTGCCAGCAGTGCAGGGGGCAGGTCCTATAATTCACCCCTCCACTTT. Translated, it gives CASSAGGRSYNSPLHF.